These 18 T cell receptor beta chains originate from one sample sequenced in a study of blood T cell repertoires in COVID-19. Generated by immunoSEQ multiplex PCR, the TCRdb table keeps only in-frame clones and is missing some. The sample carries 200,000 to 300,000 clones, about 87% recorded once. The sample was peripheral blood. All receptors come from a woman in her 70s with active or convalescent COVID-19.

This chain connects TRBV3-1 (or the pseudogene TRBV3-2) to TRBJ1-1; a weak D match, TRBD1 (5 bases). Per the germline V gene, CDR1 is LGHDT and CDR2 is YNNKEL (reference sequence). V gave up 4 bases and J gave up 0 bases, with 9 bases separating them. This CDR3 contains 14 residues. The CDR3 spells CASSLRQLNTEAFF. CDR3 DNA: TGTGCCAGCAGCCTTCGACAGCTGAACACTGAAGCTTTCTTT.

V is TRBV29-1 and J is TRBJ1-3; 9 nucleotides match TRBD1. The CDR3 runs to 14 residues. Germline V gene data show CDR1 as SQVTM and CDR2 as ANQGSEA. With V trimmed by 6 bases and J by 7 bases, 10 bases remained unmatched. Here the CDR3 reads CSVAVGTGRNTIYF. DNA for the CDR3: TGCAGCGTGGCCGTCGGGACAGGGAGGAACACCATATATTTT.

The chain has TRBV7-2 and TRBJ2-7; 7 bases match TRBD2. Germline V lookup: CDR1 SGHTA, CDR2 FQGNSA. This CDR3 has 14 residues. The V gene end was trimmed by 1 base and the J gene end by 2 bases; junction bases not matched to a gene: 2. For the CDR3, the DNA is TGTGCCAGCAGCTTAGGGGGAGGGCCCTACGAGCAGTACTTC. It yields the protein CASSLGGGPYEQYF.

This clone came up a few times. CDR3 sequence reads: CASTREPYSNQPQHF. DNA of the CDR3: TGCGCCAGCACCCGAGAGCCCTATAGCAATCAGCCCCAGCATTTT. This chain links TRBV4-1 with TRBJ1-5; D not certain. CDR3 length: 15 amino acids. The germline V gene encodes CDR1 MGHRA and CDR2 YSYEKL. The germline V and J ends were trimmed by 7 bases and 0 bases, with 13 bases remaining between them.

In DNA form, the CDR3 reads TGTGCCAGCAGCAAAAACAGGGGGGGAACTGAAGCTTTCTTT. Residues: CASSKNRGGTEAFF. The chain combines TRBV27 with TRBJ1-1; TRBD1 matches at 8 bases. V shed 6 bases, J shed 5 bases, and the junction held 8 bases outside the gene matches. The CDR3 is 14 amino acids. CDR1 MNHEY and CDR2 SMNVEV come from the germline V gene (reference sequence).

V is TRBV6-5 and J is TRBJ2-2; TRBD1 might be the D (6 bases). Germline CDR1 reads MNHEY; CDR2 reads SVGAGI. The CDR3 runs 15 residues. V lost 5 bases and J lost 6, with 16 bases in between. CDR3 loop: CASSKTGTPSGELFF. As DNA, the CDR3 is TGTGCCAGCAGTAAAACCGGGACACCCTCCGGGGAGCTGTTTTTT.

This chain uses TRBV6-2 or TRBV6-3 with TRBJ2-6; D perhaps matches TRBD2 (5 bases). The CDR3 covers 13 residues. Deletions cut 3 bases from V and 10 bases from J, with 10 bases between. CDR1 MNHEY and CDR2 SVGEGT come from the germline V gene. The CDR3 DNA reads as TGTGCCAGCAGTTATGGGCGGGTTAACGTCCTGACTTTC. This translates into CASSYGRVNVLTF.

The chain employs TRBV29-1 and TRBJ1-2; D is uncertain. In germline, CDR1 is SQVTM, CDR2 ANQGSEA. There are 12 residues in the CDR3. V gave up 1 base and J gave up 14 bases, with 17 bases separating them. This CDR3 is CSVEVRRELGTF. CDR3 coding DNA: TGCAGCGTTGAAGTCCGGAGGGAGTTGGGTACCTTC. The variable domain in full, with the rest retrieved from reference TRBV29-1 and TRBJ1-2, is SAVISQKPSRDICQRGTSLTIQCQVDSQVTMMFWYRQQPGQSLTLIATANQGSEATYESGFVIDKFPISRPNLTFSTLTVSNMSPEDSSIYLCSVEVRRELGTFGSGTRLTVV.

The chain has TRBV10-3 and TRBJ1-5; D call uncertain. The germline V and J ends were trimmed by 3 bases and 5 bases, with 14 bases remaining between them. This CDR3 region has 15 residues. Germline V gives CDR1 ENHRY, CDR2 SYGVKD. CDR3 sequence: CAISDAGKVDQPQHF. The DNA of the CDR3 is TGTGCCATCAGTGACGCGGGGAAGGTTGATCAGCCCCAGCATTTT.

The chain has TRBV3-1 (or the pseudogene TRBV3-2) and TRBJ1-2; the D is unclear. The CDR3 is made up of 11 amino acids. V was trimmed by 2 bases and J by 8 bases, leaving 6 bases between them. Per germline, CDR1 LGHDT and CDR2 YNNKEL (reference sequence). In nucleotides, the CDR3 is TGTGCCAGCAGCCAAAATCAGGGCTACACCTTC. Its protein is CASSQNQGYTF.

V is TRBV24-1 and J is TRBJ2-2; TRBD1 matches 9 bases. The CDR3 sequence is 17 residues long. V dropped 4 bases and J dropped 4; count of bases not matched to a gene: 9. Germline V gene sequence: CDR1 KGHDR, CDR2 SFDVKD. CDR3 coding DNA: TGTGCCACCAGTGACCCACAGGGGGCCTTATCCACCGGGGAGCTGTTTTTT. Its translation is CATSDPQGALSTGELFF.

This clone was counted a few times. V usage is TRBV6-1 and J usage is TRBJ1-4, with 8 bases fitting TRBD1. The germline V gene encodes CDR1 MNHNS and CDR2 SASEGT. The CDR3 loop spans 16 amino acids. Unmatched junction bases numbered 11, after V lost 4 bases and J lost 7 bases. As DNA, the CDR3 is TGTGCCAGCAGTGCTTCCCCCGGACAGGGCGGTGAAAAACTGTTTTTT. This gives the protein CASSASPGQGGEKLFF.

V usage is TRBV6-4 and J usage is TRBJ1-5, with TRBD1 matching 8 bases. This CDR3 is 17 amino acids long. Germline V CDR1 and CDR2: MRHNA, SNTAGT. V lost 6 bases, J lost 0 bases, and 10 bases stayed unmatched. The CDR3 protein is CASRAPGGLGSNQPQHF. DNA of the CDR3: TGTGCCAGCAGGGCCCCAGGGGGCTTGGGTAGCAATCAGCCCCAGCATTTT.

This rearrangement joins TRBV10-3 to TRBJ2-3; TRBD1 agrees at 8 bases. Germline lookup yields CDR1 ENHRY and CDR2 SYGVKD. This CDR3 comprises 15 residues. The J segment lost 2 bases and the V segment lost 4 bases, leaving 5 bases of the junction unmatched. CDR3 DNA: TGTGCCATCAGTGGCTCGACAGGGGACACAGATACGCAGTATTTT. Protein product: CAISGSTGDTDTQYF.

This rearrangement joins TRBV4-3 to TRBJ2-5; TRBD2 is a possible D gene (6 bases). Trimming removed 6 bases at V and 7 bases at J, with 24 bases between. From germline, CDR1 is LGHNA and CDR2 YSLEER. This CDR3 region has 16 residues. The CDR3 protein is CASSPGRGGMGGTQYF. In DNA form, the CDR3 reads TGCGCCAGCAGTCCCGGAAGGGGCGGGATGGGAGGGACCCAGTACTTC.

This clone was counted a single time. The rearrangement joins TRBV10-1 to TRBJ2-1, with TRBD1 identical over 8 bases. Per the germline V gene, CDR1 is WNHNN and CDR2 is SYGVQD (reference sequence). CDR3 length equals 14 residues. Germline trimming cut 5 bases from V and 12 bases from J; bases unmatched to any gene: 12. DNA of the CDR3: TGCGCCAGCAGTAGGGACAGGTCCGAACCCTGGCAGTTCTTC. Its translation: CASSRDRSEPWQFF.

The chain joins TRBV7-2 to TRBJ1-5; a possible D gene is TRBD1 (5 bases). The CDR3 is made up of 15 amino acids. CDR1 and CDR2 (germline): SGHTA, FQGNSA. The germline V and J ends were trimmed by 1 base and 4 bases, with 11 bases remaining between them. The CDR3 sequence is CASSLDGGWNQPQHF. The CDR3 DNA is TGTGCCAGCAGCTTAGACGGGGGGTGGAATCAGCCCCAGCATTTT.

The chain couples TRBV9 to TRBJ1-2; no clear D. Between the trimmed V and J ends, which lost 0 bases and 5 bases, there was a span of 11 bases. The germline CDR1 and CDR2 sequences are SGDLS and YYNGEE. This CDR3 has 14 amino acids. This CDR3 reads CASSVGAEEYGYTF. The CDR3 nucleotides read TGTGCCAGCAGCGTAGGGGCGGAGGAGTATGGCTACACCTTC.